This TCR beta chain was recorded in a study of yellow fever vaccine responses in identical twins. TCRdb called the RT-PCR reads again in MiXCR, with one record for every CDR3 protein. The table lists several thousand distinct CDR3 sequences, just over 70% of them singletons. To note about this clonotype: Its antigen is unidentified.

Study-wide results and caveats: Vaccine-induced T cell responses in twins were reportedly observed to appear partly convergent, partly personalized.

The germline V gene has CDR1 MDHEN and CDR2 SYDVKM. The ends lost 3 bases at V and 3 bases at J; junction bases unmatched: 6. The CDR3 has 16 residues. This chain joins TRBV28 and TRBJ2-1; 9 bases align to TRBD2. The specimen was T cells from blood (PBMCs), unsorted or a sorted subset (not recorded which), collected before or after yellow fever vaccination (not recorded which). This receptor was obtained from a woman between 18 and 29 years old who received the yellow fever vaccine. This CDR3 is CASSFWLAGIYNEQFF. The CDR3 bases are TGTGCCAGCAGTTTTTGGCTAGCGGGGATCTACAATGAGCAGTTCTTC.